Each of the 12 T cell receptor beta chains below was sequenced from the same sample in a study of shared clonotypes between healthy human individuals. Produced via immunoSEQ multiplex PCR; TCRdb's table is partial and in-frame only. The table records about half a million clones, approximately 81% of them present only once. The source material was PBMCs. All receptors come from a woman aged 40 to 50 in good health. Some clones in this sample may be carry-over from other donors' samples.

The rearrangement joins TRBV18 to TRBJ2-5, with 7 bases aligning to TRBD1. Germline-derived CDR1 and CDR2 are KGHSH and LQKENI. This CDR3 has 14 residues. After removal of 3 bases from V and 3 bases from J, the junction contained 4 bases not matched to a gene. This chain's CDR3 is CASSPGTAEETQYF. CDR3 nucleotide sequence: TGTGCCAGCTCACCGGGGACAGCTGAAGAGACCCAGTACTTC. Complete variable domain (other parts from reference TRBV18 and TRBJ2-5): NAGVMQNPRHLVRRRGQEARLRCSPMKGHSHVYWYRQLPEEGLKFMVYLQKENIIDESGMPKERFSAEFPKEGPSILRIQQVVRGDSAAYFCASSPGTAEETQYFGPGTRLLVL.

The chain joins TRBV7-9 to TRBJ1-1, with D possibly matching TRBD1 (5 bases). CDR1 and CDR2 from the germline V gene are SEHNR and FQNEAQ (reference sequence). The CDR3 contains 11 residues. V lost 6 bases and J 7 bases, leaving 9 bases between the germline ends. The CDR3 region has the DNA TGTGCCAGCAGTCTTACAGGTGAAGCTTTCTTT. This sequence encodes CASSLTGEAFF. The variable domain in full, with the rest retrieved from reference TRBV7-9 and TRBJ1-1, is DTGVSQNPRHKITKRGQNVTFRCDPISEHNRLYWYRQTLGQGPEFLTYFQNEAQLEKSRLLSDRFSAERPKGSFSTLEIQRTEQGDSAMYLCASSLTGEAFFGQGTRLTVV.

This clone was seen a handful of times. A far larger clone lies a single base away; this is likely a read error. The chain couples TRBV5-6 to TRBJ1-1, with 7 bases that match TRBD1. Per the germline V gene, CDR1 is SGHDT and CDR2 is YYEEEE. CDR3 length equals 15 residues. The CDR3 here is CASGLLPGGGTEAFF. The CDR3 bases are TGTGCCAGCGGCTTGCTCCCAGGGGGGGGCACTGAAGCTTTCTTT.

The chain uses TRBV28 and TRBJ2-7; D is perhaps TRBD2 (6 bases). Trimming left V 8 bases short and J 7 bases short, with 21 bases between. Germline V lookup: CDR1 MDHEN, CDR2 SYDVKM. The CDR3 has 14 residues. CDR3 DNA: TGTGCCAGCGGTCTCGGGGGTTGGGGCCGGGAGCAGTACTTC. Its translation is CASGLGGWGREQYF.

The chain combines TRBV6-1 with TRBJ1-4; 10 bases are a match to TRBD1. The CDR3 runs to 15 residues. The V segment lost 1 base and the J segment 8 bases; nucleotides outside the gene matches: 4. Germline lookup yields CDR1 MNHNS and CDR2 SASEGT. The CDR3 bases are TGTGCCAGCAGTGAAGGCGGGACAGGGGTCGAAAAACTGTTTTTT. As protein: CASSEGGTGVEKLFF.

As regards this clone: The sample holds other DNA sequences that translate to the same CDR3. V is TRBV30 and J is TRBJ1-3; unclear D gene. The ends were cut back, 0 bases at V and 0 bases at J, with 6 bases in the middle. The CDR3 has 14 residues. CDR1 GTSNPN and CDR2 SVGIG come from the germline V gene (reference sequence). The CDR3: CAWSVRGSGNTIYF. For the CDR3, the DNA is TGTGCCTGGAGTGTACGGGGCTCTGGAAACACCATATATTTT.

For the CDR3, the DNA is TGTGCCAGTAGTACGAGGGGTGCAGAGCCCCAGCATTTT. Protein sequence: CASSTRGAEPQHF. V and J are TRBV19 and TRBJ1-5, with D maybe TRBD1 (5 bases). Germline-derived CDR1 and CDR2 are LNHDA and SQIVND (reference sequence). CDR3 length: 13 amino acids. The germline V and J ends were trimmed by 4 bases and 8 bases, with 12 bases remaining between them.

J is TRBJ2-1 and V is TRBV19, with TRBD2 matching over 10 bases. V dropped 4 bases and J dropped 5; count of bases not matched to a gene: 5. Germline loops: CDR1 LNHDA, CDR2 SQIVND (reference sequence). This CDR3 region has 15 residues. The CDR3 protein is CASSRPSGSNNEQFF. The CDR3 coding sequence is TGTGCCAGTAGTAGGCCTAGCGGGAGCAACAATGAGCAGTTCTTC.

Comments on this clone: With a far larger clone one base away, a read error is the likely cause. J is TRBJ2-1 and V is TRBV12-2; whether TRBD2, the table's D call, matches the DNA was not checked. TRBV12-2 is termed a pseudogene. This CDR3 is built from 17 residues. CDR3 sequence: CASRLGAIAGGSDEQFF. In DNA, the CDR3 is TGTGCAAGTCGCTTAGGGGCCATAGCGGGAGGGAGCGATGAGCAGTTCTTC.

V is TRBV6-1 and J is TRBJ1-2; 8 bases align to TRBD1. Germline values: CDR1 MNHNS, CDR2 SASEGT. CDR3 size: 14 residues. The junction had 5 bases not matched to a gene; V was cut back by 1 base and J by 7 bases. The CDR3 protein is CASSEGQGLSGYTF. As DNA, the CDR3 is TGTGCCAGCAGTGAAGGACAGGGGTTGAGTGGCTACACCTTC.

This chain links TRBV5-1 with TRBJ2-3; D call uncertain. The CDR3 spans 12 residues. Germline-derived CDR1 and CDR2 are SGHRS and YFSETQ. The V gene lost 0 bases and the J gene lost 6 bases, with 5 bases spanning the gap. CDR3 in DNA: TGCGCCAGCAGCTTGGCCCCGGATACGCAGTATTTT. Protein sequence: CASSLAPDTQYF.

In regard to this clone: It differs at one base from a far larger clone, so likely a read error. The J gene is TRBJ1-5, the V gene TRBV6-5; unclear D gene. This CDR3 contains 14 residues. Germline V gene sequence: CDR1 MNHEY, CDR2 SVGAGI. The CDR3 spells CASSFNSGDQPRHF. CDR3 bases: TGTGCCAGCAGTTTCAACTCCGGGGATCAGCCCCGGCATTTT.